These T cell receptor beta chains were read from a single sample in a study of T-cell memory formation after mild COVID-19. In TCRdb, the 5' RACE reads were re-called with MiXCR into one record per CDR3 protein. The table shows about 110,000 distinct CDR3 sequences, with 15% to 20% occurring only once. Material for sequencing was PBMCs or a T cell subset sorted from them (not recorded which). These receptors were obtained from an adult woman who had mild COVID-19 (a few samples of this study predate the infection). Cell type and time point are not known. The CDR3 runs from the conserved cysteine through the conserved F or W. A D gene is named only where the DNA matches it firmly. Expanded clones get a size class; other rows say once, few or many, or leave the size out.

d_call cdr3_length j_call v_call clone_size cdr3_nt cdr3_aa
- 15 TRBJ2-1 TRBV7-6 many TGTGCCAGCAGCTTAACCCGGGACGGGCACAATGAGCAGTTCTTC CASSLTRDGHNEQFF
- 13 TRBJ1-1 TRBV19 few TGTGCCAGTAAAACGACAGCGAACACTGAAGCTTTCTTT CASKTTANTEAFF
- 15 TRBJ2-3 TRBV12-5 - TGTGCTAGTGGTTTGGTAGCAGGGGGGGCAAATACGCAGTATTTT CASGLVAGGANTQYF
- 15 TRBJ2-7 TRBV5-6 - TGTGCCAGCAGCATGGATACCGGGGCTCAAAGGGAGCAGTACTTC CASSMDTGAQREQYF
- 13 TRBJ2-1 TRBV19 many TGTGCCAGTAGTACCCTGCGGGGCAATGAGCAGTTCTTC CASSTLRGNEQFF
- 11 TRBJ2-7 TRBV20-1 - TGCAGTGCTCTCCTGGTAGTCGAGCAGTACTTC CSALLVVEQYF
- 13 TRBJ1-2 TRBV29-1 - TGCAGCGTCGTTCAAGAAACTAACTATGGCTACACCTTC CSVVQETNYGYTF
- 17 TRBJ2-3 TRBV5-1 - TGCGCCAGCAGCTACGAGACGACTTATCCCAGCACAGATACGCAGTATTTT CASSYETTYPSTDTQYF
TRBD1 15 TRBJ1-2 TRBV5-1 few TGCGCCAGCAGCCCCGTCCGAGGGGGCGCGTTTGGCTACACCTTC CASSPVRGGAFGYTF
TRBD1 18 TRBJ2-6 TRBV6-5 few TGTGCCAGCAGTTCTACAGGGGTTTACACCTCTGGGGCCAACGTCCTGACTTTC CASSSTGVYTSGANVLTF